This entry describes one TCR beta chain. The sample is drawn from a study of OX40 agonist ivuxolimab in advanced cancers. About the research overall: Patients were dosed intravenously with ivuxolimab at 0.01 to 10 mg/kg every 2 weeks. Three patients had partial responses: one hepatocellular carcinoma, two cutaneous melanoma.

Germline CDR1 and CDR2: SGHNT and YYREEE (reference sequence). V lost 5 bases and J lost 0; bases outside the gene matches: 4. This CDR3 has 15 residues. Profiled with immunoSEQ multiplex PCR; TCRdb holds only in-frame clones, not every one. The sample lists 100,000 or so clones; 90% were seen once. This rearrangement joins TRBV5-4 to TRBJ2-2; 7 nucleotides line up with TRBD1. This clonotype originated in an adult with an advanced solid tumor such as melanoma, head and neck, liver or kidney cancer. The sequences come from CD4+ or CD8+ T cells sorted from blood, collected in a trial of the OX40 agonist ivuxolimab. For the CDR3, the DNA is TGTGCCAGCAGTTCCGGGACAGCGAACACCGGGGAGCTGTTTTTT. It is translated as CASSSGTANTGELFF.